Shown below are 23 T cell receptor beta chains from a single sample sequenced in a study of blood T cell repertoires in COVID-19. The repertoire was sequenced with immunoSEQ multiplex PCR; TCRdb's copy has only in-frame clones and lacks some. This repertoire shows a few hundred thousand clones, 80% to 90% found once; its top ten account for 3% to 4%. Specimen: PBMCs or T cells enriched from blood (not recorded which). The receptors derive from a woman aged 40 to 55 with acute COVID-19.

V gene TRBV9 combines with J gene TRBJ2-3; TRBD2 matches at 8 bases. The CDR3 contains 17 residues. Germline CDR1 SGDLS, CDR2 YYNGEE. V shed 4 bases and J 1 base; nucleotides not matched to a gene: 11. The CDR3 region has the DNA TGTGCCAGCAGCCTCTACCAAGGGACTAGTGGCACAGATACGCAGTATTTT. Amino acid sequence: CASSLYQGTSGTDTQYF.

V gene TRBV4-1 combines with J gene TRBJ2-7; 8 bases agree with TRBD2. From germline, CDR1 is MGHRA and CDR2 YSYEKL. The CDR3 runs 14 residues. V lost 1 base to trimming and J lost 7 bases; unmatched junction nucleotides: 6. The CDR3 sequence: CASSQGGRPWEQYF. CDR3 in DNA: TGCGCCAGCAGCCAAGGCGGGAGGCCGTGGGAGCAGTACTTC.

The V call is TRBV7-6, the J call TRBJ2-1; D not resolved. V was clipped by 5 bases and J by 0 bases, with 11 bases between them. In germline, CDR1 is SGHVS, CDR2 FNYEAQ. This CDR3 region has 15 residues. The CDR3 here is CASSPDSSSYNEQFF. As DNA, the CDR3 is TGTGCCAGCAGCCCTGACTCTAGCTCCTACAATGAGCAGTTCTTC.

The J gene is TRBJ2-7, the V gene TRBV27, with 7 bases fitting TRBD1. CDR1 and CDR2 from the germline V gene are MNHEY and SMNVEV (reference sequence). V shed 5 bases and J 0 bases; nucleotides not matched to a gene: 4. The CDR3 sequence is 14 residues long. CDR3 protein: CASSPWDSSYEQYF. The CDR3 DNA reads as TGTGCCAGCAGTCCTTGGGACAGCTCCTACGAGCAGTACTTC.

This chain links TRBV28 with TRBJ1-5; 7 bases agree with TRBD1. V lost 3 bases, J lost 0 bases, and 5 bases stayed unmatched. This CDR3 contains 16 residues. Germline values: CDR1 MDHEN, CDR2 SYDVKM. The CDR3, as DNA: TGTGCCAGCAGTTTGGGGGGACAGCCTAGCAATCAGCCCCAGCATTTT. Translated: CASSLGGQPSNQPQHF.

The chain is built from TRBV6-2 or TRBV6-3 and TRBJ1-2; D is possibly TRBD1 (6 bases). The CDR3 has 16 residues. Germline CDR1 and CDR2: MNHEY and SVGEGT. V was clipped by 6 bases and J by 4 bases, with 21 bases between them. The CDR3 DNA reads as TGTGCCAGCAGCCGTAACCCGCTGCAGGGGTCCTATGGCTACACCTTC. This translates into CASSRNPLQGSYGYTF.

The CDR3 loop reads CASSYYGVGGNQPQHF. Written as DNA, the CDR3 is TGTGCCAGCAGTTACTACGGGGTGGGTGGAAATCAGCCCCAGCATTTT. This chain joins TRBV6-2 or TRBV6-3 and TRBJ1-5, with D uncertain. CDR1 and CDR2 (germline): MNHEY, SVGEGT. V dropped 1 base and J dropped 4 bases, with 14 bases sitting between them. The CDR3 is 16 amino acids.

The rearrangement uses TRBV27 and TRBJ2-7; 9 nucleotides align to TRBD2. The CDR3 extends over 15 amino acids. CDR1 and CDR2 from the germline V gene are MNHEY and SMNVEV (reference sequence). The V and J ends lost 3 bases and 7 bases, in that order; junction bases with no gene match: 10. CDR3 amino acids: CASSFLGGRDWEQYF. The CDR3 bases are TGTGCCAGCAGTTTTTTAGGCGGGAGGGATTGGGAGCAGTACTTC.

To note about this clone: An end of the junction does not agree with germline; a read error may underlie this. The rearrangement links TRBV12-3 or TRBV12-4 to TRBJ2-3, with 10 bases aligning to TRBD2. The CDR3 is 11 amino acids. The CDR3 coding sequence is TGTGCCAGCAGTTTGGGGACTAGCGCCACCTTT. This codes for CASSLGTSATF.

V is TRBV5-6 and J is TRBJ2-7, with 12 positions matching TRBD2. CDR1 and CDR2 from the germline V gene are SGHDT and YYEEEE. The CDR3 is made up of 18 amino acids. V dropped 3 bases and J dropped 2; count of bases not matched to a gene: 12. CDR3: CASSSPGLAGDLAYEQYF. The CDR3 DNA follows: TGTGCCAGCAGCTCCCCGGGACTAGCGGGTGACCTTGCCTACGAGCAGTACTTC.

V and J are TRBV4-2 and TRBJ1-2; TRBD1 agrees at 7 bases. The CDR3 contains 14 residues. CDR1 is LGHNA and CDR2 is YNFKEQ in the germline V gene. V lost 3 bases to trimming and J lost 7 bases; unmatched junction nucleotides: 8. CDR3 amino acids: CASSQEQGTGGYTF. The CDR3 nucleotides read TGTGCCAGCAGCCAGGAACAGGGGACGGGTGGCTACACCTTC.

CDR3 sequence reads: CASSAKEWTEAFF. Written as DNA, the CDR3 is TGTGCCAGCAGTGCGAAGGAGTGGACTGAAGCTTTCTTT. This chain links TRBV12-3 or TRBV12-4 with TRBJ1-1; D remains unclear. Trimming left V 5 bases short and J 5 bases short, with 12 bases between. The CDR3 spans 13 residues.

The chain carries TRBV11-2 and TRBJ1-1; no definite D call. Germline CDR1 reads SGHAT; CDR2 reads FQNNGV. V lost 1 base, J lost 6 bases, and 6 bases lay in between. The CDR3 is made up of 12 amino acids. This CDR3 is CASSLAPAEAFF. The DNA for the CDR3 is TGTGCCAGCAGCTTAGCGCCGGCTGAAGCTTTCTTT.

This clone came up once. In the same sample, other DNA sequences code for this CDR3. The J gene is TRBJ1-1, the V gene TRBV5-1; D gene uncertain. The CDR3 spans 13 residues. V lost 2 bases, J lost 2 bases, and 7 bases lay in between. Per the germline V gene, CDR1 is SGHRS and CDR2 is YFSETQ. CDR3 bases: TGCGCCAGCAGCTTCTCGGGAAACACTGAAGCTTTCTTT. Translation: CASSFSGNTEAFF.

The chain has TRBV28 and TRBJ2-1; 9 positions match TRBD1. Germline CDR1 is MDHEN and CDR2 is SYDVKM. After removal of 6 bases from V and 6 bases from J, the junction contained 21 bases not matched to a gene. CDR3 length: 19 amino acids. The CDR3 region is CASSSRRGTGLLLGNEQFF. CDR3 nucleotides: TGTGCCAGCAGCTCCCGTCGGGGGACAGGGCTTTTGTTGGGCAATGAGCAGTTCTTC.

V usage is TRBV5-3 and J usage is TRBJ2-3, with 16 bases fitting TRBD2. TRBV5-3 counts as an open reading frame of uncertain function. Unmatched junction bases numbered 9, after V lost 5 bases and J lost 3 bases. CDR3 length: 18 residues. The CDR3 loop is CARSPGLAGGPQTDTQYF. DNA for the CDR3: TGTGCCAGAAGTCCGGGACTAGCGGGAGGGCCACAAACAGATACGCAGTATTTT.

The CDR3 protein is CASRIIMNTEAFF. Written as DNA, the CDR3 is TGTGCCAGCAGAATAATTATGAACACTGAAGCTTTCTTT. The chain has TRBV2 and TRBJ1-1; D is unclear. CDR3 length: 13 amino acids. Trimming took 6 bases from V and 0 from J, leaving 8 bases between them. Germline CDR1 SNHLY, CDR2 FYNNEI.

The J gene is TRBJ2-7, the V gene TRBV6-6; 7 bases fit TRBD2. This CDR3 spans 13 amino acids. The germline V gene has CDR1 MNHNY and CDR2 SVGAGI (reference sequence). The V and J ends lost 2 bases and 3 bases, in that order; junction bases with no gene match: 1. The CDR3 DNA sequence: TGTGCCAGCAGTTACCCGGGGGGCTACGAGCAGTACTTC. Amino acid sequence: CASSYPGGYEQYF.

This chain joins TRBV25-1 and TRBJ2-6; 8 bases are shared with TRBD1. Trimming removed 4 bases from V and 2 bases from J; junction bases left unmatched: 4. CDR1 is MGHDK, CDR2 SYGVNS, per germline. This CDR3 has 16 amino acids. This CDR3 reads CASSGQGAAGANVLTF. The CDR3 DNA sequence: TGTGCCAGCAGTGGGCAGGGGGCTGCTGGGGCCAACGTCCTGACTTTC.

This sequence joins TRBV19 and TRBJ2-5, with TRBD2 as a possible D gene (6 bases). The CDR3 runs to 17 residues. The V gene's germline CDR1 is LNHDA and CDR2 SQIVND (reference sequence). The germline V and J ends were trimmed by 3 bases and 4 bases, with 21 bases remaining between them. In DNA, the CDR3 is TGTGCCAGTAGTATGTCGATGGGAGGCCTCCGCGGAGAGACCCAGTACTTC. The encoded protein is CASSMSMGGLRGETQYF.

The gene calls are TRBV28 and TRBJ1-2; D is possibly TRBD1 (5 bases). CDR1 is MDHEN, CDR2 SYDVKM, per germline. V lost 6 bases and J 4 bases, leaving 9 bases between the germline ends. The CDR3 loop spans 12 amino acids. In DNA, the CDR3 is TGTGCCAGCAGAGGGACTCTCTATGGCTACACCTTC. Encoded protein: CASRGTLYGYTF.

The chain links TRBV11-3 to TRBJ2-1; TRBD2 matches at 14 bases. The V and J ends lost 4 bases and 6 bases, in that order; junction bases with no gene match: 14. CDR3 length: 19 amino acids. CDR1 SGHNT and CDR2 YENEEA come from the germline V gene. CDR3 coding DNA: TGTGCCAGCAGCTCCAGAGGGACTAGCGGGAGAACGCAAGGCAATGAGCAGTTCTTC. Its translation: CASSSRGTSGRTQGNEQFF.

The J gene is TRBJ1-1, the V gene TRBV19; the match to TRBD1 covers 8 bases. The CDR3 covers 16 residues. V gave up 4 bases and J gave up 0 bases; unmatched junction bases: 7. Germline loops: CDR1 LNHDA, CDR2 SQIVND (reference sequence). The DNA of the CDR3 is TGTGCCAGTAGTACCACAGGGGGGCCTGTGAACACTGAAGCTTTCTTT. This translates into CASSTTGGPVNTEAFF.